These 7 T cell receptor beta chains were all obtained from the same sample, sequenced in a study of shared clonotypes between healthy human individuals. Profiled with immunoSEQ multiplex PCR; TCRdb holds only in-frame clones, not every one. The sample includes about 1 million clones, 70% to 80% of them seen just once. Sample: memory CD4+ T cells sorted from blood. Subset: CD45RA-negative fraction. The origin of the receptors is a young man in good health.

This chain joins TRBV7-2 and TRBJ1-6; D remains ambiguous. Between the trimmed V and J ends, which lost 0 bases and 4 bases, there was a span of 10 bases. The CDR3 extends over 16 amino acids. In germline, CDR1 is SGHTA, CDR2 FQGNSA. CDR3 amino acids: CASSLAWVRYNSPLHF. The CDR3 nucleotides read TGTGCCAGCAGCTTAGCATGGGTCAGATATAATTCACCCCTCCACTTT.

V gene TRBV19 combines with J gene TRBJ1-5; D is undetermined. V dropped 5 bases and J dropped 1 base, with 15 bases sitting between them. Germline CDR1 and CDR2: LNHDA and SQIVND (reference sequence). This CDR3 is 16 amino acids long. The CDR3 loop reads CASSYSGIQSNQPQHF. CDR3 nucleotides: TGTGCCAGTAGTTACTCGGGGATCCAGAGCAATCAGCCCCAGCATTTT.

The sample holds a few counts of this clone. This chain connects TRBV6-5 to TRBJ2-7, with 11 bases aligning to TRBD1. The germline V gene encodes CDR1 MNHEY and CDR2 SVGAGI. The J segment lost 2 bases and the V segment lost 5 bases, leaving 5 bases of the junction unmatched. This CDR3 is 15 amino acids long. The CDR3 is CASSRRDRGAYEQYF. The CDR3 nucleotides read TGTGCCAGCAGTCGCCGGGACAGGGGGGCCTACGAGCAGTACTTC.

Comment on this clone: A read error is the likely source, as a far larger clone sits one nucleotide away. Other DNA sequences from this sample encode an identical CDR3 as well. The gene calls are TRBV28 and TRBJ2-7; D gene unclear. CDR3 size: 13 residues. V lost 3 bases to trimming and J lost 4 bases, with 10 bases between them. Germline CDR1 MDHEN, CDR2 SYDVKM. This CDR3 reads CASSLVWSYEQYF. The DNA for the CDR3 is TGTGCCAGCAGTTTGGTATGGTCTTACGAGCAGTACTTC.

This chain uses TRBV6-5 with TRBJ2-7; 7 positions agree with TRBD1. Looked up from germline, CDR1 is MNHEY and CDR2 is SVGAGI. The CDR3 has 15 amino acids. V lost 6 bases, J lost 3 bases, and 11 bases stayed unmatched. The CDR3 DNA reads TGTGCCAGCAGCCCCCAGACAGGGTGGAGCTACGAGCAGTACTTC. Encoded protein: CASSPQTGWSYEQYF.

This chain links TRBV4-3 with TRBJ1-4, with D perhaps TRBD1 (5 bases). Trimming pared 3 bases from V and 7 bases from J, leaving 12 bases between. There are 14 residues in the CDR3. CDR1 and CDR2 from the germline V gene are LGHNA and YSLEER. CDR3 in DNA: TGCGCCAGCAGCCACGGGACGCCGGGTGAAAAACTGTTTTTT. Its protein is CASSHGTPGEKLFF.

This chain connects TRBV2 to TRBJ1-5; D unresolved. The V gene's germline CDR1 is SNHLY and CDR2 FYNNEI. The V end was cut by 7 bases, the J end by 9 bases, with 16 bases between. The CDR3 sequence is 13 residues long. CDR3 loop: CASTVKASGPQHF. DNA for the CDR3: TGTGCCAGCACGGTTAAGGCGTCGGGGCCCCAGCATTTT.